These T cell receptor beta chains were read from a single sample in a study of shared clonotypes between healthy human individuals. Here immunoSEQ multiplex PCR was the method, and the copy in TCRdb shows in-frame clones only, minus some. The sample comprises 550,000 to 750,000 clones, around 95% of which are singletons, and 0.1% to 0.11% rests with the top ten. Sequencing input: naive CD8+ T cells sorted from blood. All receptors derive from a woman in her thirties in good health. The CDR3 runs from the conserved cysteine through the conserved F or W. D genes are given only for firm matches. Only part of the rows carry a size: once, few, many, or a class if the clone is expanded.

TRBV6-4	TRBJ1-5	NA	TRBD1	CASSARQGNNQPQHF	TGTGCCAGCAGTGCGCGACAGGGGAACAATCAGCCCCAGCATTTT
TRBV28	TRBJ2-7	NA	TRBD2	CASSLLQPAGAYEQYF	TGTGCCAGCAGTCTTCTACAACCAGCGGGAGCCTACGAGCAGTACTTC
TRBV28	TRBJ1-5	once	NA	CASSFHQGSNQPQHF	TGTGCCAGCAGTTTTCACCAGGGAAGCAATCAGCCCCAGCATTTT
TRBV4-2	TRBJ2-7	NA	NA	CASSQDTGSNYEQYF	TGTGCCAGCAGCCAAGATACAGGGTCTAATTACGAGCAGTACTTC
TRBV2	TRBJ1-5	NA	NA	CASSDSWGTGQPQHF	TGTGCCAGCAGTGATAGTTGGGGGACCGGTCAGCCCCAGCATTTT
TRBV28	TRBJ1-3	once	NA	CASSLRASSGNTIYF	TGTGCCAGTTCCCTCAGGGCAAGCTCTGGAAACACCATATATTTT
TRBV19	TRBJ2-3	NA	TRBD2	CASSRLAPYTDTQYF	TGTGCCAGTAGTAGACTAGCGCCCTACACAGATACGCAGTATTTT
TRBV9	TRBJ2-3	NA	TRBD2	CASSPYLAGDQYF	TGTGCCAGCAGCCCTTATCTAGCGGGAGATCAGTATTTT
TRBV28	TRBJ2-2	once	TRBD1	CASSWDRIGTGELFF	TGTGCCAGCAGTTGGGACAGGATCGGCACCGGGGAGCTGTTTTTT
TRBV7-9	TRBJ1-2	NA	NA	CASSPPGTPNYGYTF	TGTGCCAGCAGCCCTCCCGGGACACCAAACTATGGCTACACCTTC
TRBV28	TRBJ2-2	NA	TRBD2	CASRTTSGSPGELFF	TGTGCCAGCAGAACGACTAGCGGGAGTCCCGGGGAGCTGTTTTTT
TRBV5-5	TRBJ2-7	NA	TRBD1	CASSTGQGPSGYEQYF	TGTGCCAGCAGCACAGGACAGGGGCCCTCTGGGTACGAGCAGTACTTC
TRBV28	TRBJ2-1	NA	NA	CASSLGWGDRYNEQFF	TGTGCCAGCAGTTTAGGATGGGGGGATCGGTACAATGAGCAGTTCTTC
TRBV13	TRBJ2-7	NA	NA	CASSPRTQTTGEQYF	TGTGCCAGCAGCCCGCGGACCCAAACTACGGGCGAGCAGTACTTC
TRBV7-9	TRBJ1-1	NA	NA	CASSSGYTEAFF	TGTGCCAGCAGCTCCGGATACACTGAAGCTTTCTTT
TRBV11-2	TRBJ2-5	NA	TRBD2	CASSPIGGVAETQYF	TGTGCCAGCAGCCCAATCGGGGGGGTCGCGGAGACCCAGTACTTC
TRBV27	TRBJ2-5	NA	NA	CASSLRRYQETQYF	TGTGCCAGCAGTTTAAGGCGGTACCAAGAGACCCAGTACTTC
TRBV11-2	TRBJ2-7	NA	TRBD1	CASSLGQGVSEQYF	TGTGCCAGCAGCTTAGGACAGGGGGTGAGCGAGCAGTACTTC
TRBV7-8	TRBJ2-1	NA	NA	CASSLTLASPGNEQFF	TGTGCCAGCAGCTTAACGCTCGCTAGTCCAGGCAATGAGCAGTTCTTC
TRBV19	TRBJ1-6	NA	NA	CASSIPNSPLHF	TGTGCCAGTAGTATACCCAATTCACCCCTCCACTTT
TRBV27	TRBJ2-7	NA	NA	CASSIIQGEGVYEQYF	TGTGCCAGCAGTATCATCCAGGGGGAGGGCGTGTACGAGCAGTACTTC
TRBV27	TRBJ2-7	NA	NA	CASSFQGSYEQYF	TGTGCCAGCAGTTTTCAGGGTAGCTACGAGCAGTACTTC
TRBV19	TRBJ2-3	NA	TRBD2	CGTSGSTDTQYF	TGTGGCACTAGCGGGAGCACAGATACGCAGTATTTT
TRBV4-1	TRBJ2-3	NA	NA	CASSQDRATSTDTQYF	TGCGCCAGCAGCCAAGACAGGGCTACTAGCACAGATACGCAGTATTTT
TRBV14	TRBJ1-4	NA	NA	CASSLWGGSGEKLFF	TGTGCCAGCAGCCTCTGGGGAGGTAGTGGCGAAAAACTGTTTTTT
TRBV5-8	TRBJ2-1	NA	NA	CATRVHEQFF	TGTGCCACCAGGGTTCATGAGCAGTTCTTC
TRBV6-1	TRBJ1-5	once	NA	CASSEHLSLNQPQHF	TGTGCCAGCAGTGAACACTTATCCCTCAATCAGCCCCAGCATTTT
TRBV27	TRBJ2-3	NA	TRBD2	CASSSGTSGRGDTQYF	TGTGCCAGCAGTTCTGGGACTAGCGGGAGGGGAGATACGCAGTATTTT
TRBV25-1	TRBJ2-1	NA	NA	CARYRLPAGDEQFF	TGTGCCAGGTACAGGCTCCCCGCTGGCGATGAGCAGTTCTTC
TRBV7-9	TRBJ1-5	NA	TRBD1	CASSGPTGGREPQHF	TGTGCCAGCAGCGGCCCGACAGGGGGCAGGGAGCCCCAGCATTTT
TRBV28	TRBJ2-1	NA	NA	CASGGAKDEQFF	TGTGCCAGCGGGGGGGCCAAGGATGAGCAGTTCTTC
TRBV5-6	TRBJ2-7	NA	NA	CASSWTGSYEQYF	TGTGCCAGCAGCTGGACGGGCTCCTACGAGCAGTACTTC
TRBV9	TRBJ2-7	NA	TRBD2	CASSEGLAAYEQYF	TGTGCCAGCAGCGAGGGACTAGCGGCCTACGAGCAGTACTTC
TRBV14	TRBJ1-2	NA	NA	CASSQGSATSYGYTF	TGTGCCAGCAGCCAAGGGTCGGCCACTAGCTATGGCTACACCTTC
TRBV4-1	TRBJ1-2	NA	NA	CASSPPRQVQSYGYTF	TGCGCCAGCAGCCCGCCCCGACAGGTCCAATCCTATGGCTACACCTTC
TRBV7-8	TRBJ2-5	NA	NA	CASSLAPSRETQYF	TGTGCCAGCAGCTTAGCACCATCTAGGGAGACCCAGTACTTC
TRBV28	TRBJ1-1	NA	NA	CASSSRGGGTEAFF	TGTGCCAGCAGTTCCAGGGGTGGTGGCACTGAAGCTTTCTTT
TRBV7-8	TRBJ2-7	NA	NA	CASSSGLAVGEQYF	TGTGCCAGCAGCTCAGGCCTAGCTGTGGGGGAGCAGTACTTC
TRBV6-5	TRBJ1-1	NA	NA	CASSDGTPNTEAFF	TGTGCCAGCAGCGACGGAACCCCGAACACTGAAGCTTTCTTT
TRBV28	TRBJ1-1	few	NA	CASSFGQEAFF	TGTGCCAGCAGTTTCGGACAAGAAGCTTTCTTT
TRBV4-1	TRBJ1-1	once	NA	CASSQGFGFNTEAFF	TGCGCCAGCAGCCAAGGCTTCGGGTTTAACACTGAAGCTTTCTTT
TRBV5-1	TRBJ2-5	NA	NA	CASSLAWELPQETQYF	TGCGCCAGCAGCTTGGCTTGGGAGTTACCCCAAGAGACCCAGTACTTC